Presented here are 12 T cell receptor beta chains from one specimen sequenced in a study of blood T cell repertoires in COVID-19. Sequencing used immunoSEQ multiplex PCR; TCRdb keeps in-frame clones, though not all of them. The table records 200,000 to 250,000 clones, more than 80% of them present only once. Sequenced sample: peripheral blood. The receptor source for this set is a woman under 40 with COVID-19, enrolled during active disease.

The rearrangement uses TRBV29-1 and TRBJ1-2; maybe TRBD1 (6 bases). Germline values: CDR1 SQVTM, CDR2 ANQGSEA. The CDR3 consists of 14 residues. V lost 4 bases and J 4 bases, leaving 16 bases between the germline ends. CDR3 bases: TGCAGCGTTGTGCGGGGGGCGTCCCCCTATGGCTACACCTTC. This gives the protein CSVVRGASPYGYTF.

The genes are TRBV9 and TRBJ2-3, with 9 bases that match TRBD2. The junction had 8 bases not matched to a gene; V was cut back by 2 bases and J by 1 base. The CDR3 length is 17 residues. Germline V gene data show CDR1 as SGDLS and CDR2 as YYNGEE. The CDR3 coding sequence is TGTGCCAGCAGCGTCCGCGGCGGGGGGGCGGGCACAGATACGCAGTATTTT. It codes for CASSVRGGGAGTDTQYF.

This CDR3 is CAIGEGAGANVLTF. The CDR3 bases are TGTGCCATCGGGGAGGGCGCCGGGGCCAACGTCCTGACTTTC. The chain couples TRBV10-3 to TRBJ2-6; 7 bases line up with TRBD2. With V trimmed by 8 bases and J by 4 bases, 5 bases remained unmatched. The CDR3 runs to 14 residues. Germline V lookup: CDR1 ENHRY, CDR2 SYGVKD.

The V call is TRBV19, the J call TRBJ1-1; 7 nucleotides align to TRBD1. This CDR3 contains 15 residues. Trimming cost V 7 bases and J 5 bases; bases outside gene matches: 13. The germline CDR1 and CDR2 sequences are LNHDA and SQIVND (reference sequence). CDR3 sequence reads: CASILLRGRGTEAFF. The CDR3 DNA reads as TGTGCCAGTATCCTGCTTAGGGGGCGAGGAACTGAAGCTTTCTTT.

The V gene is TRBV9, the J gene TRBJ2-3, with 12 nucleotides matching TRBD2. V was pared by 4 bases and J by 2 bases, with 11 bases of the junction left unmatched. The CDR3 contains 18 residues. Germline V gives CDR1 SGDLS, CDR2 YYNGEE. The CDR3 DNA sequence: TGTGCCAGCAGCCAAGGACTAGCGGGATGGAGGGCCACAGATACGCAGTATTTT. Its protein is CASSQGLAGWRATDTQYF.

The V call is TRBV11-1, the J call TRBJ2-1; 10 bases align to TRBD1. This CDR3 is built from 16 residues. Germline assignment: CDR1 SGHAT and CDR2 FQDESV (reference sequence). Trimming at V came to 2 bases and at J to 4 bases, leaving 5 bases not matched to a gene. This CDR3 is CASSLSGTGAYNEQFF. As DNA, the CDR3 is TGTGCCAGCAGCTTATCGGGGACAGGGGCATACAATGAGCAGTTCTTC.

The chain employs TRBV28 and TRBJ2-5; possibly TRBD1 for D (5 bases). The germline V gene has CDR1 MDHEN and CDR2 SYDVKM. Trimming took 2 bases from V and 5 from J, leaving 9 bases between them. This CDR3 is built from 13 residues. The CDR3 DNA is TGTGCCAGCAGTTTAAGACAGAGGGAGACCCAGTACTTC. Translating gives CASSLRQRETQYF.

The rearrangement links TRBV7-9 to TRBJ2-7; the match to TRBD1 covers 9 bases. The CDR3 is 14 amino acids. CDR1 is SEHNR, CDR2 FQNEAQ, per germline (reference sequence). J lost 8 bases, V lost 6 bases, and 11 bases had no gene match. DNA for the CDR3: TGTGCCAGCAGACCCGGGACAGGGTCTTGGCAGCAGTACTTC. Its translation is CASRPGTGSWQQYF.

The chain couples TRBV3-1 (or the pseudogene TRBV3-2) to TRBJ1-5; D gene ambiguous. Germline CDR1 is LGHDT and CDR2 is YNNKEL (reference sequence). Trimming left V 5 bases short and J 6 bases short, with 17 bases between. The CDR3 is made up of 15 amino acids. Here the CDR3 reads CASSSRGALGQPQHF. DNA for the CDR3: TGTGCCAGCAGCTCCCGGGGAGCCTTAGGTCAGCCCCAGCATTTT.

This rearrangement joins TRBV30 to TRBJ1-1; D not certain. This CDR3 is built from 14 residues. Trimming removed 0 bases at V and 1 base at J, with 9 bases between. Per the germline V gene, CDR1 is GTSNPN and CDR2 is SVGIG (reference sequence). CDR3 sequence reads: CAWSVSGWNTEAFF. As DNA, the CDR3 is TGTGCCTGGAGTGTCTCAGGATGGAACACTGAAGCTTTCTTT.

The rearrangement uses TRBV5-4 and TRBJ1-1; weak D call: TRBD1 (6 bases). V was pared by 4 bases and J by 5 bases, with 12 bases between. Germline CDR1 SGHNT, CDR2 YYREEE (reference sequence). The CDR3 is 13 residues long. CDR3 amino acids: CASSPQGWTEAFF. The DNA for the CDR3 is TGTGCCAGCAGCCCGCAGGGGTGGACTGAAGCTTTCTTT. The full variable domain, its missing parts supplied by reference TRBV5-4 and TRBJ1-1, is ETGVTQSPTHLIKTRGQQVTLRCSSQSGHNTVSWYQQALGQGPQFIFQYYREEENGRGNFPPRFSGLQFPNYSSELNVNALELDDSALYLCASSPQGWTEAFFGQGTRLTVV.

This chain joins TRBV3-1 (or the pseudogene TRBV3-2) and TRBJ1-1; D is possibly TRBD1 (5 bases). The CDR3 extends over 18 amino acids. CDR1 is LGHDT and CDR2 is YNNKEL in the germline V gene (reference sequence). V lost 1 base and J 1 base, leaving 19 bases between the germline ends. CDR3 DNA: TGTGCCAGCAGCCAAGCGGTCCAGGGAAGAAGGGGGAACACTGAAGCTTTCTTT. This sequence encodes CASSQAVQGRRGNTEAFF.